This TCR beta chain was sequenced in a study of cytomegalovirus exposure and HLA in healthy donors. V shed 0 bases and J shed 2 bases, with 9 bases lying between them. The CDR3 contains 15 residues. Per the germline V gene, CDR1 is SGDLS and CDR2 is YYNGEE. The PCR ran on 60 Vbeta and 13 Jbeta primers. Data came from immunoSEQ multiplex PCR; TCRdb stores just in-frame clones and leaves some out. The sample lists 90,000 to 95,000 clones, 70% to 90% occurring once. A single count supports this clone. Its antigen is as yet unknown. Findings and limits, study-wide: The study dropped some indistinguishable V segments, TRBV6-2 and TRBV6-3 among them. Donors were assumed by presence/absence analyses to have roughly uniform sequencing depth. CMV serostatus was the only recorded immune exposure for donors.

The chain recombines TRBV9 with TRBJ1-3; a possible D gene is TRBD1 (6 bases). The receptor comes from a man aged 18 to 35 in good health and CMV-seronegative. Sample: PBMCs. Here the CDR3 reads CASSVDWGPGNTIYF. CDR3 DNA sequence: TGTGCCAGCAGCGTAGACTGGGGGCCTGGAAACACCATATATTTT.